This T cell receptor beta chain was captured by sequencing in a study of T cell repertoires in cytomegalovirus infection. Findings and caveats of the study: Identification of carriers of CMV plus the relevant HLA was achieved through cumulative public TCR beta family frequency.

TCRdb independently ran MiXCR on the reads; one entry per CDR3 protein. The table lists roughly 300,000 distinct CDR3 sequences, over 20% of them singletons. This clonotype was seen a handful of times. Its antigen is unidentified. The CDR3 runs to 15 residues. Germline lookup yields CDR1 DFQATT and CDR2 SNEGSKA (reference sequence). The ends were cut back, 3 bases at V and 0 bases at J, with 14 bases in the middle. This TCR was sampled from a human donor in good health (CMV status not recorded). Some clones in this sample may be carry-over from other donors' samples. The V call is TRBV20-1, the J call TRBJ1-1; D ambiguous. The specimen was PBMCs. CDR3 DNA: TGCAGTGCTAGCTTAGCACTACTAATGAACACTGAAGCTTTCTTT. This codes for CSASLALLMNTEAFF.